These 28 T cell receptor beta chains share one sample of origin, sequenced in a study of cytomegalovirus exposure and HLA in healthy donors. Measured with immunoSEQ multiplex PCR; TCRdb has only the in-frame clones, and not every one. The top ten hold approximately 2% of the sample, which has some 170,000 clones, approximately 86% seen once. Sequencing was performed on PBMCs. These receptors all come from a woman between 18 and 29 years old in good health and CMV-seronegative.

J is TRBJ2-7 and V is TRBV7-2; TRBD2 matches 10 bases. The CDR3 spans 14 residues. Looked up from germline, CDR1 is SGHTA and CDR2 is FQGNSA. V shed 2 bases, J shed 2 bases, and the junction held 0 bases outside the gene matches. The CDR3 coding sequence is TGTGCCAGCAGCTTAAGCGGGAGGGCCTACGAGCAGTACTTC. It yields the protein CASSLSGRAYEQYF.

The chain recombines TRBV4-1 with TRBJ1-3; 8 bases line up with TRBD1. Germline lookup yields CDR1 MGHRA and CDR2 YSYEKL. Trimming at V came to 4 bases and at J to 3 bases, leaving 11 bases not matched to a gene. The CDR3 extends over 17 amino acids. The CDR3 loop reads CASSPDRAGGYGNTIYF. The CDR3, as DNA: TGCGCCAGCAGCCCGGACAGGGCGGGTGGTTATGGAAACACCATATATTTT.

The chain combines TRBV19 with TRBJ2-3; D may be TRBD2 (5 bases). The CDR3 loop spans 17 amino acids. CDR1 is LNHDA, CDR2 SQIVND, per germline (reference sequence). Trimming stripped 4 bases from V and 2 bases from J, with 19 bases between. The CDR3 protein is CASSRRPGVAVTDTQYF. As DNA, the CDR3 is TGTGCCAGTAGTAGGCGTCCCGGGGTCGCAGTCACAGATACGCAGTATTTT.

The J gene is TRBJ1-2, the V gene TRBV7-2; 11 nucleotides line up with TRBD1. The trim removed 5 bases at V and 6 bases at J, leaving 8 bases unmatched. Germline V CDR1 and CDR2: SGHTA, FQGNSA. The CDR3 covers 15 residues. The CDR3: CASSARTGGEDGYTF. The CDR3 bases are TGTGCCAGCAGCGCCCGGACAGGGGGCGAAGATGGCTACACCTTC.

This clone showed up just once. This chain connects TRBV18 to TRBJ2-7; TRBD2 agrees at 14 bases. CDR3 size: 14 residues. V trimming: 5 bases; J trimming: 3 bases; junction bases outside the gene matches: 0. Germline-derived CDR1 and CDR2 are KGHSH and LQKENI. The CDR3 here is CASSGTSGSYEQYF. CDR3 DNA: TGTGCCAGCTCAGGGACTAGCGGGAGCTACGAGCAGTACTTC. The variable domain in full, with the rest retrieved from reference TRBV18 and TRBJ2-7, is NAGVMQNPRHLVRRRGQEARLRCSPMKGHSHVYWYRQLPEEGLKFMVYLQKENIIDESGMPKERFSAEFPKEGPSILRIQQVVRGDSAAYFCASSGTSGSYEQYFGPGTRLTVT.

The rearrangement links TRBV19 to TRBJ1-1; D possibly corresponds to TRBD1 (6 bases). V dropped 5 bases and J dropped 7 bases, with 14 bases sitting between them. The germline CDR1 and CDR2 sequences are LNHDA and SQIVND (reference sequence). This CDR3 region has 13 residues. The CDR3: CASSGGALGEAFF. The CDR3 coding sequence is TGTGCCAGTAGTGGGGGGGCACTGGGTGAAGCTTTCTTT.

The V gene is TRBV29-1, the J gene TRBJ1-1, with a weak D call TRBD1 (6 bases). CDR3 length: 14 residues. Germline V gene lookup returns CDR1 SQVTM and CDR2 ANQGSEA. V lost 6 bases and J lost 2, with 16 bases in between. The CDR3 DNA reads TGCAGCGTCGCTACTGGACAGTCCAACACTGAAGCTTTCTTT. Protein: CSVATGQSNTEAFF. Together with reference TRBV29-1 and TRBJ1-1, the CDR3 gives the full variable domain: SAVISQKPSRDICQRGTSLTIQCQVDSQVTMMFWYRQQPGQSLTLIATANQGSEATYESGFVIDKFPISRPNLTFSTLTVSNMSPEDSSIYLCSVATGQSNTEAFFGQGTRLTVV.

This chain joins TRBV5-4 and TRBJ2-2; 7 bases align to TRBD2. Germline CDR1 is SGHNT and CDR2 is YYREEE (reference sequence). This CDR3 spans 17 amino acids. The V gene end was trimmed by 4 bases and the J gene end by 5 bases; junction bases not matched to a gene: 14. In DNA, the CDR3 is TGTGCCAGCAGCCTGGGGGGAGGGAGCGGTTGGACCGGGGAGCTGTTTTTT. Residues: CASSLGGGSGWTGELFF.

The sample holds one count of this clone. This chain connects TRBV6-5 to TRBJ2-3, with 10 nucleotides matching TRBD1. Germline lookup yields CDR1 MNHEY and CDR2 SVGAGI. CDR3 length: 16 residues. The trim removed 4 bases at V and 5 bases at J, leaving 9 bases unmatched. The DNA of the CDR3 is TGTGCCAGCAGTTCCGCCGGGACAGGGGAACGAGATACGCAGTATTTT. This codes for CASSSAGTGERDTQYF.

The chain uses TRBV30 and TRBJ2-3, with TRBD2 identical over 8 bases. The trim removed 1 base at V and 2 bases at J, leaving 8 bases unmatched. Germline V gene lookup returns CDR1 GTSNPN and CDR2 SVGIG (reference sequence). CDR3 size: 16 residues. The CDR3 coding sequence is TGTGCCTGGAGTGACCTTGGCGGGGGGCTCACAGATACGCAGTATTTT. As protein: CAWSDLGGGLTDTQYF.

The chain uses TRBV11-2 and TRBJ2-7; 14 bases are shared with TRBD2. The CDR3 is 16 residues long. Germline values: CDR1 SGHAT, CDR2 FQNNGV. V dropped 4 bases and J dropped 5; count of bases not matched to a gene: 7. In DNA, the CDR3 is TGTGCCAGCAGCTCTTTAGGGACTAGCGGGAGCCACGAGCAGTACTTC. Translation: CASSSLGTSGSHEQYF.

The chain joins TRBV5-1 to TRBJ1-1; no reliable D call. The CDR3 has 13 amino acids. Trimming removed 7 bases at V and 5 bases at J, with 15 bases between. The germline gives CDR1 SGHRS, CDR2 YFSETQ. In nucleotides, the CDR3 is TGCGCCAGCGCCGAACCAGGTGGGACTGAAGCTTTCTTT. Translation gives CASAEPGGTEAFF.

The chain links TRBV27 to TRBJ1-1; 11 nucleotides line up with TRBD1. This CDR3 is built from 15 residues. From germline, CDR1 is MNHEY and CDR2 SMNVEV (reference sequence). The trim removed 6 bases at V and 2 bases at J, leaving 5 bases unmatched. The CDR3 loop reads CASSLGQGANTEAFF. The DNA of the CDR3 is TGTGCCAGCAGCCTAGGACAGGGGGCCAACACTGAAGCTTTCTTT.

CDR3 residues: CASSSRDYDYGYTF. The CDR3 DNA follows: TGTGCCAGCAGCTCCAGGGATTATGACTATGGCTACACCTTC. The chain joins TRBV5-4 to TRBJ1-2; a possible D gene is TRBD1 (5 bases). Germline V CDR1 and CDR2: SGHNT, YYREEE (reference sequence). V lost 3 bases and J 3 bases, leaving 12 bases between the germline ends. The CDR3 runs 14 residues. Together with reference TRBV5-4 and TRBJ1-2, the CDR3 gives the full variable domain: ETGVTQSPTHLIKTRGQQVTLRCSSQSGHNTVSWYQQALGQGPQFIFQYYREEENGRGNFPPRFSGLQFPNYSSELNVNALELDDSALYLCASSSRDYDYGYTFGSGTRLTVV.

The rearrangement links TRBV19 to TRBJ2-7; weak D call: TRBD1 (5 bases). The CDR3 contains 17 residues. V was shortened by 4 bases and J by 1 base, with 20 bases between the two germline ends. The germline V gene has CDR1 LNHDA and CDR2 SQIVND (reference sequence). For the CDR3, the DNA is TGTGCCAGTAGTAAAGTGGGGTCCAAAGCAGGGTCCTACGAGCAGTACTTC. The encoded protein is CASSKVGSKAGSYEQYF.

The CDR3 loop reads CASSQDYSTASGNTIYF. The CDR3, as DNA: TGTGCCAGCAGCCAAGATTACAGTACGGCCTCTGGAAACACCATATATTTT. This chain links TRBV14 with TRBJ1-3; no clear D. V was shortened by 0 bases and J by 0 bases, with 12 bases between the two germline ends. The CDR3 is 17 residues long. The germline V gene has CDR1 SGHDN and CDR2 FVKESK.

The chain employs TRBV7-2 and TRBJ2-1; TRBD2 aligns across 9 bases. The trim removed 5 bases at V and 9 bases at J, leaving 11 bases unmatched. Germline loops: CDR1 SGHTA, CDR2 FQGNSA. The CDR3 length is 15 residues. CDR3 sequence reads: CASSPGLAGTSEQFF. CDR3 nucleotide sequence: TGTGCCAGCAGCCCGGGGCTAGCGGGAACGAGTGAGCAGTTCTTC.

The CDR3 sequence: CASSEVAGQGKRHEQYF. As DNA, the CDR3 is TGTGCCAGCAGTGAAGTCGCCGGACAGGGTAAAAGGCACGAGCAGTACTTC. V and J are TRBV6-1 and TRBJ2-7; 8 nucleotides match TRBD1. V shed 1 base, J shed 5 bases, and the junction held 13 bases outside the gene matches. The V gene's germline CDR1 is MNHNS and CDR2 SASEGT. The CDR3 runs 17 residues.

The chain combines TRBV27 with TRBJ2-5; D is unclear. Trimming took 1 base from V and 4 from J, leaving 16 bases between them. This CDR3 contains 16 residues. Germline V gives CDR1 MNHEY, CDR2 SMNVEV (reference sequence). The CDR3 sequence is CASSLWAPLSLETQYF. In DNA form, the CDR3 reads TGTGCCAGCAGTTTATGGGCCCCCTTGAGCTTAGAGACCCAGTACTTC.

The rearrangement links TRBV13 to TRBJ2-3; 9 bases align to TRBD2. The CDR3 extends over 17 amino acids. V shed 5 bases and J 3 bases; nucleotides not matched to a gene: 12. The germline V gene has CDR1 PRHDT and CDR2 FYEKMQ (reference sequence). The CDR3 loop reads CASSPTGLSGRTDTQYF. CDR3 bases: TGTGCCAGCAGCCCAACGGGACTTAGCGGGAGAACAGATACGCAGTATTTT.

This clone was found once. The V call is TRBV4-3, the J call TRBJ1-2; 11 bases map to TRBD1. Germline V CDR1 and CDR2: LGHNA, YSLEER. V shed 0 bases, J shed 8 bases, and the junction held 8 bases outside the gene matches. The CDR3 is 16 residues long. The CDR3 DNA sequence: TGCGCCAGCAGCCAAGATAGGACAGGGGGCGCTGGGGGCTACACCTTC. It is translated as CASSQDRTGGAGGYTF.

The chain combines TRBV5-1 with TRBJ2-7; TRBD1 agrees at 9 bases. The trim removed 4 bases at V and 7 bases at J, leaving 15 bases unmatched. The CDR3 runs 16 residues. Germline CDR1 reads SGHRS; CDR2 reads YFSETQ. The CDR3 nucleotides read TGCGCCAGCAGCCCGAGCACCGGGACAGGGAGGAGAGAGCAGTACTTC. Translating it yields CASSPSTGTGRREQYF. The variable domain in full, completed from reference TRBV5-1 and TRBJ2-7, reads KAGVTQTPRYLIKTRGQQVTLSCSPISGHRSVSWYQQTPGQGLQFLFEYFSETQRNKGNFPGRFSGRQFSNSRSEMNVSTLELGDSALYLCASSPSTGTGRREQYFGPGTRLTVT.

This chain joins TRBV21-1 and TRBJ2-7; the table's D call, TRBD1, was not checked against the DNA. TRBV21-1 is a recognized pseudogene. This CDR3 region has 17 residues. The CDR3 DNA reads TGTGCCAGCAGCGGGACGGGACAGGGTGAGAGGGTATACGAGCAGTACTTC. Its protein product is CASSGTGQGERVYEQYF.

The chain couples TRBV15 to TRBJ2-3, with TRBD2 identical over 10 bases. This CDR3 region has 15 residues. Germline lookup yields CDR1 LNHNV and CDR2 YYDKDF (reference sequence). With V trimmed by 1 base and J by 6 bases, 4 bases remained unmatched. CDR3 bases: TGTGCCACCAGCAGAGCCCAGACTAGCGGGGATACGCAGTATTTT. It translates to CATSRAQTSGDTQYF.

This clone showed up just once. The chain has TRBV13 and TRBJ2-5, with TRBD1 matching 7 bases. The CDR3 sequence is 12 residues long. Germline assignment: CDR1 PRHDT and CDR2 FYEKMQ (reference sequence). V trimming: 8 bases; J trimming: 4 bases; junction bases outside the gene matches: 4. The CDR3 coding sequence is TGTGCCAGCGGACAGGCTCGAGAGACCCAGTACTTC. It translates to CASGQARETQYF.

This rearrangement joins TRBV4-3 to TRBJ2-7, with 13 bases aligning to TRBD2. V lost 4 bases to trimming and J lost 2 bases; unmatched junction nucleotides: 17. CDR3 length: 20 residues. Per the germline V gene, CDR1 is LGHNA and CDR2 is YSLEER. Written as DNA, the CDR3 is TGCGCCAGCAGCCGGAAACGGGCACTAGCGGGAGGGATGGAACCCTACGAGCAGTACTTC. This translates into CASSRKRALAGGMEPYEQYF.

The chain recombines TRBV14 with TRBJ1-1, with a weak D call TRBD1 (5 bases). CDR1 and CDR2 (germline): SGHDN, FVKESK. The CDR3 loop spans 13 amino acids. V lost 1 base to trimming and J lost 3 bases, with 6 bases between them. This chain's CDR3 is CASSQARDTEAFF. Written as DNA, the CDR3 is TGTGCCAGCAGCCAAGCCAGGGACACTGAAGCTTTCTTT.

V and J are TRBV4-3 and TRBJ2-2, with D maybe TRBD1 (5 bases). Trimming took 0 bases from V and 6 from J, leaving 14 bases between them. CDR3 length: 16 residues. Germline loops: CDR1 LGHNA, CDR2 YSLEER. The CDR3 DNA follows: TGCGCCAGCAGCCAAGAACCAGGGTTGAGGTCCGGGGAGCTGTTTTTT. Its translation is CASSQEPGLRSGELFF.